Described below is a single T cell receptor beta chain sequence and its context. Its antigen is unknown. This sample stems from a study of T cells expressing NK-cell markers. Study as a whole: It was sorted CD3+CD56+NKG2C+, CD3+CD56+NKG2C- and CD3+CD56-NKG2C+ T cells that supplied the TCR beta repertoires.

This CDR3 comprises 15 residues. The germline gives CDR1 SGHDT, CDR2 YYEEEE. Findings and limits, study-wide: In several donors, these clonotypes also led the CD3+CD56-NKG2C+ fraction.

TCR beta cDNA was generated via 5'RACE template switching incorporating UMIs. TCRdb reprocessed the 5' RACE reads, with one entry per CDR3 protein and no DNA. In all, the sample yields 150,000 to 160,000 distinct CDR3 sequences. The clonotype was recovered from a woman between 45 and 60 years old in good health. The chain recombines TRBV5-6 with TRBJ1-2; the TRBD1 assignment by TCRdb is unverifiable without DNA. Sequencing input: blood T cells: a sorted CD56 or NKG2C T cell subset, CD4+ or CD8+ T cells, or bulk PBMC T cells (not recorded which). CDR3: CASSLTGTANYGYTF.